This T cell receptor (beta chain) was recovered during a study of T cell changes during pregnancy in multiple sclerosis. The method was immunoSEQ multiplex PCR; TCRdb's version includes in-frame clones alone and lacks a portion of them. This table has just over 50,000 clones, 80% to 95% appearing once. The sequenced sample was CD4+ T cells from peripheral blood mononuclear cells, obtained after pregnancy. The receptor comes from a female donor with multiple sclerosis, enrolled in a pregnancy study.

The CDR3 loop reads CASSPDRDSYGYTF. Written as DNA, the CDR3 is TGTGCCAGCAGCCCCGACAGGGATAGCTATGGCTACACCTTC. The V gene is TRBV7-2, the J gene TRBJ1-2; 7 nucleotides align to TRBD1. Trimming removed 5 bases from V and 4 bases from J; junction bases left unmatched: 7. This CDR3 region has 14 residues. Germline V gene data show CDR1 as SGHTA and CDR2 as FQGNSA.